The clone carrying this T cell receptor beta chain was picked up a small number of times. The target antigen is unknown. This specimen belongs to a study of human T cells and chemical hapten exposure. Looking at the study overall: Patch tests put 0.01% DPC on the upper back, read at 6 days.

The CDR3 totals 17 residues. Trimming left V 5 bases short and J 0 bases short, with 17 bases between. Per the germline V gene, CDR1 is LNHDA and CDR2 is SQIVND (reference sequence). Regarding time point: patch test 1, 2 weeks after DPC sensitization. The sample's treatment: therapeutic diphenylcyclopropenone sensitization with weekly scalp DPC. Someone pulled total RNA out of unfractionated whole blood. Study results and caveats: Counts of expanded TCRs (at PT1) showed a positive correlation with patch test score.

TCRdb re-analysed the RACE reads in MiXCR, keeping a single row per CDR3 protein. The table has 45,000 to 60,000 distinct CDR3 sequences, approximately 8.6% seen once. The V gene is TRBV19, the J gene TRBJ2-1; no clear D gene. The clonotype comes from a woman in her thirties or forties with alopecia areata. Some clones in this sample may be carry-over from other donors' samples. This specimen was whole blood, taken in connection with sensitization to the hapten diphenylcyclopropenone (DPC). CDR3 nucleotides: TGTGCCAGTAGTCCAGGAGCCGGGCTTAGCTCCTACAATGAGCAGTTCTTC. Translated, it gives CASSPGAGLSSYNEQFF.